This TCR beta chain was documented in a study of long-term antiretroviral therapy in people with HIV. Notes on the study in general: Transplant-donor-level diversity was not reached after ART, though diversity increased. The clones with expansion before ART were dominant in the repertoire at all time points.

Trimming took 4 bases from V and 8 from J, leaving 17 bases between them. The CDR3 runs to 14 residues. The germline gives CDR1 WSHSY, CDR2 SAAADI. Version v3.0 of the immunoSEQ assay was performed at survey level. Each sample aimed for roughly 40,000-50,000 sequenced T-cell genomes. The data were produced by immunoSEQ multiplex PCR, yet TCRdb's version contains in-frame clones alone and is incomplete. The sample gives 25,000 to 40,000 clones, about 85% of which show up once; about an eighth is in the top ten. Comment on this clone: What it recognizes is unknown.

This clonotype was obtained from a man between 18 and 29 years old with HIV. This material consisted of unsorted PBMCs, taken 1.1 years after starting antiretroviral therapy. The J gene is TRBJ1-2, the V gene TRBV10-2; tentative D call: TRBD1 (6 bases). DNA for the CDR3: TGCGCCAGCAGTGGGGGACATACGACGATGGGCTACACCTTC. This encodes CASSGGHTTMGYTF.